This T cell receptor (beta chain) appears in the sequencing data of a study of shared clonotypes between healthy human individuals. General study points: When compared with the clonotypes that were shared by all four sorted-subset donors, the non-shared clonotypes turned out to have lower generation probabilities.

Turning to this clone: Its antigen is unknown.

Clones were read by immunoSEQ multiplex PCR, and TCRdb kept only the in-frame ones, dropping some. The sample comprises about 1.5 million clones, roughly 96% of which are singletons, and 1.2% rests with the top ten. Deletions cut 11 bases from V and 4 bases from J, with 8 bases between. The CDR3 sequence is 10 residues long. In germline, CDR1 is KGHSH, CDR2 LQKENI. The rearrangement uses TRBV18 and TRBJ2-5, with D unclear. This TCR derives from a man between 25 and 39 years old in good health. The material sequenced was naive CD4+ T cells sorted from blood. Specified subset: CD45RA+ positively selected. CDR3 sequence reads: CALGLETQYF. CDR3 DNA: TGTGCCCTCGGTTTAGAGACCCAGTACTTC.